This T cell receptor (beta chain) was captured by sequencing in a study of cytomegalovirus exposure and HLA in healthy donors. The CDR3 extends over 15 amino acids. Germline CDR1 reads GTSNPN; CDR2 reads SVGIG (reference sequence). V lost 3 bases and J 4 bases, leaving 15 bases between the germline ends. Study findings and constraints: The finding came from a later analysis; first-cohort TCR clusters tended to co-occur in the roughly 110 validation repertoires. Reported performance of the classifier showed diagnosis of cytomegalovirus status with high specificity and sensitivity.

The data were produced by immunoSEQ multiplex PCR, yet TCRdb's version contains in-frame clones alone and is incomplete. The data show more than 250,000 clones, less than 95% seen once. A remark on this clone: The antigen remains undetermined.

The TCR was taken from a woman aged 25 to 39 in good health and CMV-seronegative. Sequencing was performed on PBMCs. The gene calls are TRBV30 and TRBJ1-4; D not resolved. CDR3 protein: CAWSNFVRFNEKLFF. Here the CDR3 DNA reads TGTGCCTGGAGCAACTTTGTGCGGTTTAATGAAAAACTGTTTTTT.